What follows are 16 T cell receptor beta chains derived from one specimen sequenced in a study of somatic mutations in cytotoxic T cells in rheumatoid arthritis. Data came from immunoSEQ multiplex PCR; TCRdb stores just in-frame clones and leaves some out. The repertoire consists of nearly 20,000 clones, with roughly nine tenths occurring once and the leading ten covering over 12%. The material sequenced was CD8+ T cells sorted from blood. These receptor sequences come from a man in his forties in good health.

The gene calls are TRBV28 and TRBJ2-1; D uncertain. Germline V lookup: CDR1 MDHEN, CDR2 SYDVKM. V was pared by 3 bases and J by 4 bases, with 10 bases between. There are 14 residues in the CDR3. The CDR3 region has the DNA TGTGCCAGCAGTTTGTCTGACTCTTACAATGAGCAGTTCTTC. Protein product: CASSLSDSYNEQFF.

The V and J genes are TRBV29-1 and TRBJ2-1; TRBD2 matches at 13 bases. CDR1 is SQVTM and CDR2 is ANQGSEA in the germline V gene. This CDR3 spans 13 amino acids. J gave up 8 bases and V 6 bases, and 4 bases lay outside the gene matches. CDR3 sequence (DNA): TGCAGCGTGGGACTAGCGGGAAGGGATGAGCAGTTCTTC. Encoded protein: CSVGLAGRDEQFF.

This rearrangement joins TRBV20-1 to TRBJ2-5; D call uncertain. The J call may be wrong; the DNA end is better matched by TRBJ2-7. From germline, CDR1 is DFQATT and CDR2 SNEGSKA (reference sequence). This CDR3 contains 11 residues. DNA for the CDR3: TGCAGTGCTAGTCCCTCCTACGAGCAGTACTTC. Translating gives CSASPSYEQYF.

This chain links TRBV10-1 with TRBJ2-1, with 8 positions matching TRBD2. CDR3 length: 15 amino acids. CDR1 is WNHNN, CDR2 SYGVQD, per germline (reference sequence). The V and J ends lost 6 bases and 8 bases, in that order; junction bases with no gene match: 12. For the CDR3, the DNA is TGCGCCAGCAGCAGCGGGAGAGTTCCCCTGGATGAGCAGTTCTTC. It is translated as CASSSGRVPLDEQFF.

The CDR3 DNA reads TGTGCCAGCACCGCAGGGACTAGCGGAACCTACGAGCAGTACTTC. Its protein product is CASTAGTSGTYEQYF. V gene TRBV9 combines with J gene TRBJ2-7; 11 bases are a match to TRBD2. Germline lookup yields CDR1 SGDLS and CDR2 YYNGEE. The V gene end was trimmed by 6 bases and the J gene end by 2 bases; junction bases not matched to a gene: 7. The CDR3 consists of 15 residues.

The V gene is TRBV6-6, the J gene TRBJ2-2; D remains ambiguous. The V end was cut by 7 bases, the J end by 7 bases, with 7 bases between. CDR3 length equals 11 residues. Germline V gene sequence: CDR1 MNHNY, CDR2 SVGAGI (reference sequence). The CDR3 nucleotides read TGTGCCAGCACCCCAAGCGGGGAGCTGTTTTTT. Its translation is CASTPSGELFF.

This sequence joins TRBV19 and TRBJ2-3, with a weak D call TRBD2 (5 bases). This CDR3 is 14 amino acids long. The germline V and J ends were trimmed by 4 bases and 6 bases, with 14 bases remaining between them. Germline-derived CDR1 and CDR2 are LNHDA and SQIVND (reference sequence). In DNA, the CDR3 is TGTGCCAGTAGTACCCTCCTAGCAGTGGATACGCAGTATTTT. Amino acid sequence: CASSTLLAVDTQYF.

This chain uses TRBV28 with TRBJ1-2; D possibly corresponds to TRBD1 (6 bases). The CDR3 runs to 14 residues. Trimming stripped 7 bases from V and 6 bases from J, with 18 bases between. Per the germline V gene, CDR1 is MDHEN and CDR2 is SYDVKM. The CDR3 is CASTQNAGGDGYTF. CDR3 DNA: TGTGCCAGCACCCAAAACGCGGGGGGCGATGGCTACACCTTC.

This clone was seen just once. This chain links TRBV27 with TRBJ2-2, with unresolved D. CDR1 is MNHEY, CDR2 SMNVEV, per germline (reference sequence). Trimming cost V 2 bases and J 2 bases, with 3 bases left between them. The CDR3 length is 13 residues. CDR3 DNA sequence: TGTGCCAGCAGTTTAGGTAACACCGGGGAGCTGTTTTTT. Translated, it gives CASSLGNTGELFF.

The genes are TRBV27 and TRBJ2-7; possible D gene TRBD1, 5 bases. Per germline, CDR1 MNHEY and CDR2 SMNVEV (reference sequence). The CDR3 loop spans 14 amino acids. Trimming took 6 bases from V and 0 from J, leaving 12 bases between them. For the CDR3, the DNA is TGTGCCAGCAGGGGGAACAGGATCTCCTACGAGCAGTACTTC. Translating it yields CASRGNRISYEQYF.

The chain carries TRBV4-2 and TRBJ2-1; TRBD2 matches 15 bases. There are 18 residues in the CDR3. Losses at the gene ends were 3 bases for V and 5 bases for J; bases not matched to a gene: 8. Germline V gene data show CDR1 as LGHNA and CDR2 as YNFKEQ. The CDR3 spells CASSHPRTSGRVDNEQFF. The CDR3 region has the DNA TGTGCCAGCAGCCACCCTCGGACTAGCGGGAGGGTTGACAATGAGCAGTTCTTC.

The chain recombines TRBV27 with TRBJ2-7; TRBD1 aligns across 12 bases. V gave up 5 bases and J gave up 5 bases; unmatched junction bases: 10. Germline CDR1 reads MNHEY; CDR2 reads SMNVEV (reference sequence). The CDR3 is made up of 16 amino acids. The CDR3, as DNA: TGTGCCAGCAGTATGACCCAGGGACAGGGGGCCCACGAGCAGTACTTC. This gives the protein CASSMTQGQGAHEQYF.

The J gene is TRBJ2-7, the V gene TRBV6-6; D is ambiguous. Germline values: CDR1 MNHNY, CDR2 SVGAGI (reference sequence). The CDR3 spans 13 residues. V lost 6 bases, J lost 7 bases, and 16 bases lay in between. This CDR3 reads CASSPQPALEQYF. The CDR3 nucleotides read TGTGCCAGCAGCCCCCAGCCGGCTCTAGAGCAGTACTTC.

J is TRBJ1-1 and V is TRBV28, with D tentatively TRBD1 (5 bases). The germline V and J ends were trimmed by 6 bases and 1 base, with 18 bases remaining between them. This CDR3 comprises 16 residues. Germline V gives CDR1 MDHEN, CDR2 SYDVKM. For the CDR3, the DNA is TGTGCCAGCAGGCTAGTTTCTTTTGGGGGGAACACTGAAGCTTTCTTT. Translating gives CASRLVSFGGNTEAFF.

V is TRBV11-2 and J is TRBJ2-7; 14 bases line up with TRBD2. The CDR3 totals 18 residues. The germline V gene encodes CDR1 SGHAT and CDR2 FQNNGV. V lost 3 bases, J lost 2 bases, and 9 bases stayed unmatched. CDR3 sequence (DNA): TGTGCCAGCAGCTTCAGACTAGCGGGAGGGCCCTTCACCTACGAGCAGTACTTC. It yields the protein CASSFRLAGGPFTYEQYF.

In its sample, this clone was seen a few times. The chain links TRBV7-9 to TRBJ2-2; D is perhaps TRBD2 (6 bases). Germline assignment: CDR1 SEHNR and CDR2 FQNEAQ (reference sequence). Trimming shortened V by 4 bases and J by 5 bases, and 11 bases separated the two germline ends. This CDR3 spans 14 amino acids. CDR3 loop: CASSSGTPTGELFF. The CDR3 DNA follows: TGTGCCAGCAGCTCCGGGACTCCAACCGGGGAGCTGTTTTTT.